This T cell receptor beta chain was recovered during a study of blood T cell repertoires in COVID-19 (dated by TCRdb to 2018 to 2020). A note on the overall study: The collaborator samples originated in the United States, Italy and Spain and spanned the acute and convalescent phases of COVID-19. The prospective study material was composed of cDNA or gDNA derived from T cells, B-cell-depleted T cells, or PBMCs. Deeply sampled blood TCRbeta repertoires from subjects exposed to, actively infected with, or recovered from COVID-19 were included in the dataset. The repertoires were released in a freely available public database intended as a resource for research on the immune response to SARS-CoV-2. Samples came from the ongoing ImmuneRACE study (first 160 participants) plus 1,254 subjects from 6 global collaborators. Sample metadata almost always included a de-identified subject ID, COVID-19 status, age in years and sex. HLA class I and class II types, where available, came from metadata supplied by the sample provider rather than from assay-based typing. Study-wide findings and limitations: The quantity of clinical and demographic metadata differed by source and by participant and was supplied without curation.

The germline V gene (reference sequence) sets CDR1 to SGHNT and CDR2 to YYREEE. The CDR3 covers 14 residues, taking in both the cysteine and the phenylalanine. Here the CDR3 DNA is all that survives: 42 bases in frame from base 1. At the junction V is shortened by 4 bases and J by 4 bases, with 13 bases in between. TCRbeta CDR3 regions were amplified from genomic DNA by means of the immunoSEQ Assay, a bias-controlled multiplex PCR. The authors processed their data as follows. The number of nucleated cells in each sample was estimated from the amplification of reference gene primers within the assay. To quantify the absolute abundance of each unique TCRbeta CDR3 rearrangement, sequence reads were collapsed and filtered. For each sample, productive Simpson clonality was calculated as the square root of Simpson's diversity index over productive rearrangements. What TCRdb holds here is the immuneACCESS table cut down to in-frame rearrangements. Part of the clones is not present; checked against another copy, under half of the missing clones reflect an unresolved V gene, and the others are unexplained. From that table come the V and J calls and clone size; the DNA was used to work out D and trimming. This sample has 230,000 or so clones in its table, and 88% of those were observed once. Approximately 14% of the sample lies in the top ten.

This clone occurred once. Its antigen is not yet known. No base qualities exist here, and no much larger clone lies one base off it. Enrolling through a virtual design, the prospective study's participants ranged in age from about 18 to 89 years and lived across 24 United States geographic areas. To assign participants to cohorts, the prospective study relied on clinical history that participants themselves reported in a screening survey and a study questionnaire. Each participant in the prospective study had whole blood, serum and a nasopharyngeal or oropharyngeal swab collected by mobile phlebotomists. Participants in the prospective study had the option to provide additional blood draws and questionnaires over an approximately two-month period. Blood samples from the prospective study were shipped frozen or at room temperature prior to DNA extraction.

This sequence uses TRBV5-4 and TRBJ2-3; the best D guess is TRBD2, with 7 bases matching. Sample: PBMCs or T cells enriched from blood (not recorded which). The source of this sequence is a woman in her 50s with acute COVID-19. In nucleotide form, the sequence is TGTGCCAGCAGCGGGGGGGGGCGTTCAGATACGCAGTATTTT. Protein translation: CASSGGGRSDTQYF.